The rows below give T cell receptor beta chains drawn from one sample of a study of identical twins. TCRdb used MiXCR to reprocess the 5' RACE reads, holding one entry per CDR3 protein. The sample contains approximately 890,000 distinct CDR3 sequences, approximately 13% of which appear only once. The same sample was also studied in work on yellow fever vaccine responses in identical twins.

Sequencing was carried out using PBMCs. The origin of the receptors is a woman aged 18-29 years in good health. CDR3s include the opening cysteine and the closing phenylalanine or tryptophan. The D gene is left open where the match is weak. Only part of the rows carry a size: once, few, many, or a class if the clone is expanded.

v_gene	len	j_gene	abundance	d_gene	CDR3nt	CDR3aa
TRBV20-1	16	TRBJ2-5	few	TRBD2	TGCTGTGCTAGACCCTCCGGGGCTAGCGGGAGGGAGACCCAGTACTTC	CCARPSGASGRETQYF
TRBV20-1	11	TRBJ2-5	many	-	TGCAGTCGGGAGAACGGAGAGACCCAGTACTTC	CSRENGETQYF
TRBV10-3	16	TRBJ2-1	few	TRBD2	TGTGCCATCAGCGATCGACTAGCGGGTCCCTACAATGAGCAGTTCTTC	CAISDRLAGPYNEQFF
TRBV20-1	15	TRBJ2-2	-	TRBD1	TGCAGTGCCACACCGGGACAGCCGAACACCGGGGAGCTGTTTTTT	CSATPGQPNTGELFF
TRBV24-1	14	TRBJ2-1	-	-	TGTGCCACCAGTGATTTGTATAAGCGAGGTGAGCAGTTCTTC	CATSDLYKRGEQFF
TRBV6-1	14	TRBJ1-5	many	-	TGTGCCAGCAGTGAACGGGGATACAATCAGCCCCAGCATTTT	CASSERGYNQPQHF
TRBV4-2	20	TRBJ2-6	-	TRBD2	TGTGCCAGCAGCCAAGAGGGATTACTAGCGGGAATCTCTGGGGCCAACGTCCTGACTTTC	CASSQEGLLAGISGANVLTF
TRBV20-1	15	TRBJ2-1	few	TRBD2	TGCAGTGCTAGAGATCAAGAGCGGGACTACAATGAGCAGTTCTTC	CSARDQERDYNEQFF
TRBV6-1	17	TRBJ2-6	few	TRBD1	TGTGCCAGCAGGTCCGGGACAGGGGTCTCTGGGGCCAACGTCCTGACTTTC	CASRSGTGVSGANVLTF
TRBV5-8	14	TRBJ1-5	-	TRBD1	TGTGCCAGCAGCTGGGACAGGGGCAATCAGCCCCAGCATTTT	CASSWDRGNQPQHF
TRBV29-1	18	TRBJ2-2	many	TRBD1	TGCAGCGCCTTGGGTAAACAGGGGGAGATTGCGAACACCGGGGAGCTGTTTTTT	CSALGKQGEIANTGELFF
TRBV29-1	13	TRBJ2-1	few	TRBD1	TGCAGCGTCGGGACAGGGACTAACAATGAGCAGTTCTTC	CSVGTGTNNEQFF
TRBV12-3/TRBV12-4	15	TRBJ2-3	-	-	TGTGCCAGCAGTTCTGGCAGGTTTAGCACAGATACGCAGTATTTT	CASSSGRFSTDTQYF
TRBV9	16	TRBJ2-3	few	TRBD2	TGTGCCAGCAGCGTCACAAGCGGGGGGGCCGTGGATACGCAGTATTTT	CASSVTSGGAVDTQYF
TRBV7-9	16	TRBJ2-3	-	-	TGTGCCAGCAGCTCGGGACCCACATCACCGTGGGATACGCAGTATTTT	CASSSGPTSPWDTQYF
TRBV2	14	TRBJ2-2	many	-	TGTGCCAGCAGAGGGAGTGGGAGAACCGGGGAGCTGTTTTTT	CASRGSGRTGELFF
TRBV27	15	TRBJ1-5	few	-	TGTGCCAGCAGTTTAACTAGGGGCAGGAGACAGCCCCAGCATTTT	CASSLTRGRRQPQHF
TRBV12-3/TRBV12-4	11	TRBJ2-1	many	-	TGTGCCAGCAGTTGGAACAATGAGCAGTTCTTC	CASSWNNEQFF
TRBV24-1	13	TRBJ1-2	-	-	TGTGCCACCAGTGACTCGGGGATAATGGGCTACACCTTC	CATSDSGIMGYTF
TRBV11-2	18	TRBJ2-1	many	TRBD2	TGTGCCAGCAGCTTAGGACTAGCGGGAGGGGGCTCCTACAATGAGCAGTTCTTC	CASSLGLAGGGSYNEQFF
TRBV5-1	16	TRBJ2-2	-	-	TGCGCCAGCAGCCTACAGGGTACCCCGAACGGCGGGGAGCTGTTTTTT	CASSLQGTPNGGELFF
TRBV12-3/TRBV12-4	12	TRBJ1-4	-	-	TGTGCCAGCAGTTTAAGCCGGGAAAAACTGTTTTTT	CASSLSREKLFF
TRBV20-1	15	TRBJ1-2	few	-	TGCAGTGCTAGAGATGCGCCAGCGGATGTCTATGGCTACACCTTC	CSARDAPADVYGYTF
TRBV20-1	14	TRBJ1-4	many	-	TGCAGTGCTGGCCGGGGAACCCTTAATGAAAAACTGTTTTTT	CSAGRGTLNEKLFF
TRBV6-5	16	TRBJ1-1	few	TRBD1	TGTGCCAGCAGTTACAGACTGACAGGGGGAGACACTGAAGCTTTCTTT	CASSYRLTGGDTEAFF
TRBV11-2	13	TRBJ2-4	few	TRBD1	TGTGCCAGCAGCTTGGACAGGGGGGACATTCAGTACTTC	CASSLDRGDIQYF
TRBV12-3/TRBV12-4	11	TRBJ2-2	few	-	TGTGCCACCTCAAATCCCGGGGAGCTGTTTTTT	CATSNPGELFF
TRBV5-1	14	TRBJ2-1	many	-	TGCGCCAGCAGCTTTGGGGACAATTACAATGAGCAGTTCTTC	CASSFGDNYNEQFF
TRBV6-5	17	TRBJ2-1	few	TRBD2	TGTGCCAGCAGTTCCCGGACTAGCGTGAGCTCCTACAATGAGCAGTTCTTC	CASSSRTSVSSYNEQFF
TRBV4-2	16	TRBJ2-2	-	-	TGTGCCAGCAGCCAAGGGCTGGGATCGGACACCGGGGAGCTGTTTTTT	CASSQGLGSDTGELFF
TRBV7-9	14	TRBJ1-1	-	-	TGTGCCAGCAGCGCACGGCCCGGGAACACTGAAGCTTTCTTT	CASSARPGNTEAFF
TRBV28	15	TRBJ1-6	-	-	TGTGCCAGCAGCGGAATCCGGGATGCCAATTCACCCCTCCACTTT	CASSGIRDANSPLHF
TRBV7-9	12	TRBJ2-2	few	-	TGTGCCAGCATTATCTTGGGCGGGGAGCTGTTTTTT	CASIILGGELFF
TRBV4-2	20	TRBJ2-2	many	TRBD2	TGTGCCAGCAGCCAAGTTGTTAGCGGGGGGCCCCACGCGAACACCGGGGAGCTGTTTTTT	CASSQVVSGGPHANTGELFF
TRBV29-1	12	TRBJ2-5	many	-	TGCAGCGTGGAGGGAATAGGAGAGACCCAGTACTTC	CSVEGIGETQYF
TRBV10-3	15	TRBJ2-5	many	TRBD1	TGTGCCATCTCAAAAGGACAGGGGTACCAAGAGACCCAGTACTTC	CAISKGQGYQETQYF
TRBV27	13	TRBJ2-3	-	-	TGTGCCAGCAGTGTTAGGCGCACAGATACGCAGTATTTT	CASSVRRTDTQYF
TRBV29-1	13	TRBJ2-1	-	-	TGCAGCGTGGACAGATCCAGCTTTACCGAGCAGTTCTTC	CSVDRSSFTEQFF
TRBV29-1	12	TRBJ1-1	few	TRBD1	TGCAGCGGCTTACAGGGGAGGGCTGAAGCTTTCTTT	CSGLQGRAEAFF
TRBV2	14	TRBJ2-3	many	TRBD2	TGTGCCAGCAGCGCCGGGGGGTCCACAGATACGCAGTATTTT	CASSAGGSTDTQYF
TRBV24-1	12	TRBJ1-5	many	-	TGTGCCACCGGGACCAGCAATCAGCCCCAGCATTTT	CATGTSNQPQHF
TRBV4-2	16	TRBJ2-1	many	TRBD2	TGTGCCAGCAGCCAGGGGACTAGCGGGGCCTACAATGAGCAGTTCTTC	CASSQGTSGAYNEQFF
TRBV3-1	12	TRBJ1-1	-	-	TGTGCCAGCAGCCAGGCTTGGGGCGAAGCTTTCTTT	CASSQAWGEAFF
TRBV10-3	13	TRBJ1-3	few	-	TGTGCCATCAGTGAGTCGATTGGAAACACCATATATTTT	CAISESIGNTIYF
TRBV28	12	TRBJ2-2	few	TRBD2	TGTGCCAGCAAGCGGGGGATCGGGGAGCTGTTTTTT	CASKRGIGELFF
TRBV4-1	16	TRBJ2-7	many	TRBD2	TGCGCCAGCAGCCGGGAGACTAGCGGTCATACCTACGAGCAGTACTTC	CASSRETSGHTYEQYF
TRBV6-2/TRBV6-3	17	TRBJ2-5	few	TRBD2	TGTGCCAGCAGTAGATCCTCTTACTTAGCGGGAAAAGAGACCCAGTACTTC	CASSRSSYLAGKETQYF
TRBV4-1	14	TRBJ2-7	-	TRBD1	TGCGCCAGCGCGACGACAGGGGGCATCTACGAGCAGTACTTC	CASATTGGIYEQYF
TRBV12-3/TRBV12-4	15	TRBJ1-1	few	-	TGTGCCAGCAGTTTACCCTTCCCGATGAACACTGAAGCTTTCTTT	CASSLPFPMNTEAFF
TRBV6-2/TRBV6-3	18	TRBJ2-5	-	TRBD2	TGTGCCAGCAGTTTCTCGGGACTAGCGGGGATTGGCCAAGAGACCCAGTACTTC	CASSFSGLAGIGQETQYF
TRBV15	13	TRBJ2-5	-	-	TGTGCCACCAGCAGACAACGGCTGGAGACCCAGTACTTC	CATSRQRLETQYF
TRBV6-5	16	TRBJ2-1	-	-	TGTGCCAGCAGTTACTCGACCAGGGTCTACTACAATGAGCAGTTCTTC	CASSYSTRVYYNEQFF
TRBV12-3/TRBV12-4	14	TRBJ2-1	-	-	TGTGCCAGCAGTCTTCAAGCCCCAGAGAATGAGCAGTTCTTC	CASSLQAPENEQFF
TRBV15	14	TRBJ2-3	few	-	TGTGCCACCAGCAGAGACGACCTCACAGATACGCAGTATTTT	CATSRDDLTDTQYF
TRBV7-2	14	TRBJ1-2	-	-	TGTGCCAGCAGCCCCCAGGACGGATCCTATGGCTACACCTTC	CASSPQDGSYGYTF